The rows below give T cell receptor beta chains drawn from one sample of a study of T cell responses to AZD1222 COVID-19 vaccine. The protocol was immunoSEQ multiplex PCR, while the TCRdb copy is restricted to in-frame clones and leaves out a portion. The profile shows roughly 120,000 clones, 88% of them singletons. The specimen was peripheral blood, collected on day 0 of AZD1222 vaccination. These receptors were collected from an adult in good health. Each CDR3 is given with its conserved first and last residue. Each record gives: V gene, clone size, J gene, D gene, CDR3 protein, CDR3 DNA. The D gene is left open where the match is weak. The size entry is marked missing in some rows and otherwise reads once, few, many or a size class.

V: TRBV5-1; size: -; J: TRBJ1-1; D: -; CDR3: CASSLVPDGKAFF; DNA: TGCGCCAGCAGCTTGGTGCCGGACGGGAAAGCTTTCTTT
V: TRBV4-2; size: many; J: TRBJ2-7; D: -; CDR3: CASSQEPGPYEQYF; DNA: TGTGCCAGCAGCCAAGAACCAGGGCCCTACGAGCAGTACTTC
V: TRBV4-3; size: -; J: TRBJ1-6; D: -; CDR3: CASSQVLSNNSPLHF; DNA: TGCGCCAGCAGCCAAGTCTTGAGTAATAATTCACCCCTCCACTTT
V: TRBV6-2/TRBV6-3; size: -; J: TRBJ1-1; D: -; CDR3: CASSYQGGTEAFF; DNA: TGTGCCAGCAGTTATCAGGGAGGGACTGAAGCTTTCTTT
V: TRBV4-1; size: -; J: TRBJ2-7; D: -; CDR3: CASSPQLRAKHYEQYF; DNA: TGCGCCAGCAGCCCGCAACTGAGGGCCAAACACTACGAGCAGTACTTC
V: TRBV18; size: -; J: TRBJ1-5; D: -; CDR3: CASSPQGNSNQPQHF; DNA: TGTGCCAGCTCACCACAGGGTAATAGCAATCAGCCCCAGCATTTT
V: TRBV6-5; size: -; J: TRBJ1-6; D: -; CDR3: CASSYSNGGTGSPLHF; DNA: TGTGCCAGCAGTTACTCGAATGGAGGGACTGGGTCACCCCTCCACTTT
V: TRBV4-1; size: few; J: TRBJ1-1; D: -; CDR3: CASSLFTWGDTEAFF; DNA: TGCGCCAGCAGCCTTTTTACCTGGGGGGACACTGAAGCTTTCTTT
V: TRBV5-5; size: -; J: TRBJ1-4; D: TRBD1; CDR3: CASSLGTGGQEKLFF; DNA: TGTGCCAGCAGCTTGGGGACAGGGGGTCAGGAAAAACTGTTTTTT
V: TRBV18; size: -; J: TRBJ1-1; D: -; CDR3: CASSPGLNTEAFF; DNA: TGTGCCAGCTCCCCGGGTCTGAACACTGAAGCTTTCTTT
V: TRBV6-2/TRBV6-3; size: -; J: TRBJ2-7; D: TRBD2; CDR3: CASSYSTGTNYQYF; DNA: TGTGCCAGCAGTTACTCGACTGGGACTAACTATCAGTACTTC
V: TRBV9; size: -; J: TRBJ2-2; D: -; CDR3: CASSAGQSNTGELFF; DNA: TGTGCCAGCAGCGCAGGACAGTCGAACACCGGGGAGCTGTTTTTT
V: TRBV2; size: -; J: TRBJ2-7; D: TRBD1; CDR3: CASSEQTGAPYEQYF; DNA: TGTGCCAGCAGTGAACAGACAGGGGCTCCCTACGAGCAGTACTTC
V: TRBV28; size: few; J: TRBJ1-6; D: -; CDR3: CASSLPRTGNSPLHF; DNA: TGTGCCAGCAGTTTACCCCGGACGGGTAATTCACCCCTCCACTTT
V: TRBV9; size: -; J: TRBJ2-1; D: TRBD2; CDR3: CASSVGQRGPYNEQFF; DNA: TGTGCCAGCAGCGTAGGACAGCGGGGGCCCTACAATGAGCAGTTCTTC
V: TRBV5-1; size: -; J: TRBJ1-3; D: -; CDR3: CASSLDAAGNTIYF; DNA: TGCGCCAGCAGCTTGGATGCAGCAGGAAACACCATATATTTT
V: TRBV12-3/TRBV12-4; size: -; J: TRBJ2-7; D: -; CDR3: CASSSSGKYEQYF; DNA: TGTGCCAGCAGTTCGTCAGGGAAGTACGAGCAGTACTTC